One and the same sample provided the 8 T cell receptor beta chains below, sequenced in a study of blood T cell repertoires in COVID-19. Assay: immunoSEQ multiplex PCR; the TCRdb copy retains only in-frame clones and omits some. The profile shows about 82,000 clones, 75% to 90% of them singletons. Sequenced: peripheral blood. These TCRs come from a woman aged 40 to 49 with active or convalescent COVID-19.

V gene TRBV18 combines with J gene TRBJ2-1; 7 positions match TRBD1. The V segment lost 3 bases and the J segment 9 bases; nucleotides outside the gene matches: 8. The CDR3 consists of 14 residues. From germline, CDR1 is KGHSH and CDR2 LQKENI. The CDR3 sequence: CASSPPDREGEQFF. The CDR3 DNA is TGTGCCAGCTCACCCCCCGACAGGGAAGGTGAGCAGTTCTTC.

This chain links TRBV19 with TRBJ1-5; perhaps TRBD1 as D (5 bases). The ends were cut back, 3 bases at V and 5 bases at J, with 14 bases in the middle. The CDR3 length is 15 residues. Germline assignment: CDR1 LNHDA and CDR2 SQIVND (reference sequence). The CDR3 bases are TGTGCCAGTAGTATGGAAACGGCAGGGTATCAGCCCCAGCATTTT. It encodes CASSMETAGYQPQHF.

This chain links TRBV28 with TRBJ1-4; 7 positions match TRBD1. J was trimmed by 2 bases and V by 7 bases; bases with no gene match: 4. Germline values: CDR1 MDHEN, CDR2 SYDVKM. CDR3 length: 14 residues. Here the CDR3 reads CASTEGQTNEKLFF. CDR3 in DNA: TGTGCCAGCACCGAGGGACAGACTAATGAAAAACTGTTTTTT.

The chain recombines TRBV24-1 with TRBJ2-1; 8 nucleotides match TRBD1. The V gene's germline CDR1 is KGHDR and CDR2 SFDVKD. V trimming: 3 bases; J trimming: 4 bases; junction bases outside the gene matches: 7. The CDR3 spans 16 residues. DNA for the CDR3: TGTGCCACCAGTGATGGACAGGGAATCCCTTACAATGAGCAGTTCTTC. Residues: CATSDGQGIPYNEQFF.

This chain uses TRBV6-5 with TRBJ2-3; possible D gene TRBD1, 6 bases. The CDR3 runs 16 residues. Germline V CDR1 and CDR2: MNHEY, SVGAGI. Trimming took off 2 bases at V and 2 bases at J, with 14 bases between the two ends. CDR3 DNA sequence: TGTGCCAGCAGTTACGGTTGGGACACATTCACAGATACGCAGTATTTT. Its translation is CASSYGWDTFTDTQYF.

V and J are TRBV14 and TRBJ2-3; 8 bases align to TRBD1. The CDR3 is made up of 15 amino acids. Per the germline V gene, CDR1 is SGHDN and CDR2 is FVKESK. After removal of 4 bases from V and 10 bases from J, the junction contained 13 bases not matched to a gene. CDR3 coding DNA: TGTGCCAGCAGCCGTGGACAGGGCCGGTTTTCCGCGCAGTATTTT. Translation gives CASSRGQGRFSAQYF. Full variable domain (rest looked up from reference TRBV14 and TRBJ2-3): EAGVTQFPSHSVIEKGQTVTLRCDPISGHDNLYWYRRVMGKEIKFLLHFVKESKQDESGMPNNRFLAERTGGTYSTLKVQPAELEDSGVYFCASSRGQGRFSAQYFGPGTRLTVL.

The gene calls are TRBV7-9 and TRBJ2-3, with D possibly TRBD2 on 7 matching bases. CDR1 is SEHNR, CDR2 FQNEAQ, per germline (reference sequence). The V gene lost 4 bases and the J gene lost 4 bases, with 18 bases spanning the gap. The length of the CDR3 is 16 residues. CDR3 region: CASSSGELGGADTQYF. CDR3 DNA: TGTGCCAGCAGCTCCGGCGAGCTAGGGGGGGCAGATACGCAGTATTTT.

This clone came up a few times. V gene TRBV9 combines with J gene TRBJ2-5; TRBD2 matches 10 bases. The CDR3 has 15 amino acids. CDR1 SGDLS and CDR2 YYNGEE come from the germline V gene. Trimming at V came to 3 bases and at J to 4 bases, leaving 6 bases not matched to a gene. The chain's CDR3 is CASSAKAGGRETQYF. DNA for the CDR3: TGTGCCAGCAGCGCAAAAGCGGGAGGGAGAGAGACCCAGTACTTC.